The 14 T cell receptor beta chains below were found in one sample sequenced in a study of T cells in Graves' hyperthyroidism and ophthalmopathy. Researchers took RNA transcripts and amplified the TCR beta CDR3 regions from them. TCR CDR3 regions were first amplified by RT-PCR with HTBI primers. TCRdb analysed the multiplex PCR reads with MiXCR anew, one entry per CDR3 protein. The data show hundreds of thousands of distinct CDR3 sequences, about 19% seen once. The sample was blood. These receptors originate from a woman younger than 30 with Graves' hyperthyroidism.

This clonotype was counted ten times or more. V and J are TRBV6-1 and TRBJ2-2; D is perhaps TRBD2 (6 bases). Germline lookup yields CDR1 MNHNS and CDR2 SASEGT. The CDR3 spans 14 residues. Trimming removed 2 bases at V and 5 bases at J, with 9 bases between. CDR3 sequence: CASSELGGTGELFF. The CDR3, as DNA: TGTGCCAGCAGTGAATTGGGGGGAACCGGGGAGCTGTTTTTT.

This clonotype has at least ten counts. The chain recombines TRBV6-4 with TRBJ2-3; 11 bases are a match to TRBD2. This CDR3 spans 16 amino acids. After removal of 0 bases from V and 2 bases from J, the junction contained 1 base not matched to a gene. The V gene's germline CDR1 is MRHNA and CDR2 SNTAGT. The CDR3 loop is CASSDSSGGATDTQYF. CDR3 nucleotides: TGTGCCAGCAGTGACTCTAGCGGGGGGGCCACAGATACGCAGTATTTT.

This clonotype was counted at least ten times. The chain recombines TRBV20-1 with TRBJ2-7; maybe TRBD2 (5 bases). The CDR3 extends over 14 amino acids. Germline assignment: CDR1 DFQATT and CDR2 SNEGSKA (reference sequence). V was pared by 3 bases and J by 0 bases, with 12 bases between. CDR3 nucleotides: TGCAGTGCTAGCGCGAGGGTAAACTCCTACGAGCAGTACTTC. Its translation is CSASARVNSYEQYF.

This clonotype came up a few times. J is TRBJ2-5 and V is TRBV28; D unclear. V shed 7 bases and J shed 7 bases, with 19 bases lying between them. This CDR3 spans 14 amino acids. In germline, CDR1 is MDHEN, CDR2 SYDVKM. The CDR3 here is CASIPHADRGTQYF. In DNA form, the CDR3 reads TGTGCCAGCATCCCCCATGCAGACCGAGGGACCCAGTACTTC.

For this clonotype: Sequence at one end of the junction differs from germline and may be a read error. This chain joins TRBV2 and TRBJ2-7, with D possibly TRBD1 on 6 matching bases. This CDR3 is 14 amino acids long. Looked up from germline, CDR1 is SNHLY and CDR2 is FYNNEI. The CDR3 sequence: CASSEFRGWNEQDF. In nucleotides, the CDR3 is TGTGCCAGCAGTGAATTCAGGGGATGGAACGAGCAGGACTTC.

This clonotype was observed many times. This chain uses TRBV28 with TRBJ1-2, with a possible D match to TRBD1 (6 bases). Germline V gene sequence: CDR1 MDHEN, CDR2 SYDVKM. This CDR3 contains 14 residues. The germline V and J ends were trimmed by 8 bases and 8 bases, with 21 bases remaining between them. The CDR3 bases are TGTGCCAGCGGGGGGGGCTCTCGGGCGTGGGGCTACACCTTC. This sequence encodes CASGGGSRAWGYTF.

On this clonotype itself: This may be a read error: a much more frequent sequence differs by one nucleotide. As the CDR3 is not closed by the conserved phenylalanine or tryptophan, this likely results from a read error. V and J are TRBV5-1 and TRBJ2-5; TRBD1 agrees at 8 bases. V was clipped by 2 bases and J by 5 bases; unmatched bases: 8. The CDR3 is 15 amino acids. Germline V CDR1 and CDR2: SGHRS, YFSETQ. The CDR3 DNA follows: TGCGCCAGCAGCTTAACAGGGGGTTCCCGGGAGACCCAGTACCTC. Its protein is CASSLTGGSRETQYL.

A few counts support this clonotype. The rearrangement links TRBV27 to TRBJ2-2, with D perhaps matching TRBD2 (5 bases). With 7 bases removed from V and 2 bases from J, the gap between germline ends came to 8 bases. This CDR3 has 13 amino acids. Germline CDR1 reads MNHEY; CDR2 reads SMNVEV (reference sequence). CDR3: CASKRANTGELFF. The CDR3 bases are TGTGCCAGCAAGAGGGCAAACACCGGGGAGCTGTTTTTT.

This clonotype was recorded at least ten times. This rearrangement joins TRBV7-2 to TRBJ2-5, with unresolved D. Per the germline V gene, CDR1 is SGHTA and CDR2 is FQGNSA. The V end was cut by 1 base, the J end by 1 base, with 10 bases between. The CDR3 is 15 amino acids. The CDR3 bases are TGTGCCAGCAGCTTAGATGTGAGCTTCCAAGAGACCCAGTACTTC. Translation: CASSLDVSFQETQYF.

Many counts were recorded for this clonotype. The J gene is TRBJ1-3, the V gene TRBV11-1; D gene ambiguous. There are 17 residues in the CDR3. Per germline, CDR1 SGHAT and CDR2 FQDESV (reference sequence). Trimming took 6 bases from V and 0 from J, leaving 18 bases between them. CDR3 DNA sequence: TGTGCCAGCAGTCCACGATCGTCAGAGTCCTCTGGAAACACCATATATTTT. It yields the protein CASSPRSSESSGNTIYF.

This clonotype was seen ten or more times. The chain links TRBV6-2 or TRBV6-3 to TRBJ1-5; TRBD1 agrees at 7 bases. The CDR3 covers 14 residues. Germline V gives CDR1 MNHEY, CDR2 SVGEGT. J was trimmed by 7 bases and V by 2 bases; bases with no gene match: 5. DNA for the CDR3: TGTGCCAGCAGTTACCATACAGGGGCCCAGCCCCAGCATTTT. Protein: CASSYHTGAQPQHF.

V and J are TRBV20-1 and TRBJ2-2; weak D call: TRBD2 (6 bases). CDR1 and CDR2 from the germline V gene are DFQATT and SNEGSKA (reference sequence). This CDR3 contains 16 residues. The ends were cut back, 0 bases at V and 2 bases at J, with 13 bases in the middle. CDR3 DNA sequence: TGCAGTGCTAGAGATAATCGGGGGTTTAACACCGGGGAGCTGTTTTTT. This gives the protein CSARDNRGFNTGELFF.

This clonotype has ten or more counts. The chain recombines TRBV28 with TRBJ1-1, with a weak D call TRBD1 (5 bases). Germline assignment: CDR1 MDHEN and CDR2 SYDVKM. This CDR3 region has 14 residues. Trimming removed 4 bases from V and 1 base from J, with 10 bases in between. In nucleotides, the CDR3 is TGTGCCAGCAGTTCCCCAGGGTGGAACACTGAAGCTTTCTTT. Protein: CASSSPGWNTEAFF. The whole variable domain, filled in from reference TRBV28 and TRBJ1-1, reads DVKVTQSSRYLVKRTGEKVFLECVQDMDHENMFWYRQDPGLGLRLIYFSYDVKMKEKGDIPEGYSVSREKKERFSLILESASTNQTSMYLCASSSPGWNTEAFFGQGTRLTVV.

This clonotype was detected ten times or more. CDR3 in DNA: TGCGCCAGCAGCTCACGACACGACAGTAATAACTATGGCTACACCTTC. Its protein product is CASSSRHDSNNYGYTF. The V and J genes are TRBV5-1 and TRBJ1-2; the D gene is possibly TRBD1 (5 bases). Looked up from germline, CDR1 is SGHRS and CDR2 is YFSETQ. The CDR3 covers 16 residues. V lost 3 bases and J lost 1, with 16 bases in between.